The next 20 T cell receptor beta chains were all read from a single sample in a study of regulatory T cells in long-lasting Graves disease. The time point was: newly diagnosed GD, antithyroid drugs for less than 3 months. With RNA extracted from PBMCs as input, the TCR library was made. HTBI primers from iRepertoire and Arm-PCR of CDR3 regions yielded the TCR beta libraries. TCRdb processed the multiplex PCR reads anew with MiXCR; each CDR3 protein has one entry. The table lists just over 600,000 distinct CDR3 sequences, approximately 15% of them singletons. The data also belong to a second study, concerning T cells in Graves' hyperthyroidism and ophthalmopathy.

The sample here was peripheral blood mononuclear cells (PBMCs), taken at new diagnosis, from a patient treated with antithyroid drugs. The receptors stem from a woman aged 30 to 39 with Graves disease.

In this sample, this clonotype turned up many times. The chain is built from TRBV7-2 and TRBJ1-3; the D gene is possibly TRBD1 (6 bases). The CDR3 sequence is 15 residues long. Trimming removed 5 bases at V and 4 bases at J, with 15 bases between. CDR1 is SGHTA and CDR2 is FQGNSA in the germline V gene. CDR3 region: CASSTHQGLGNTIYF. For the CDR3, the DNA is TGTGCCAGCAGCACACACCAGGGGCTAGGAAACACCATATATTTT.

The rearrangement joins TRBV15 to TRBJ2-1, with D unresolved. Trimming left V 0 bases short and J 7 bases short, with 16 bases between. The CDR3 covers 16 residues. Per the germline V gene, CDR1 is LNHNV and CDR2 is YYDKDF (reference sequence). Here the CDR3 DNA reads TGTGCCACCAGCAGAGATGGCTTTAGTGCGGTAAATGAGCAGTTCTTC. Protein product: CATSRDGFSAVNEQFF.

Ten or more counts support this clonotype. The J gene is TRBJ2-7, the V gene TRBV10-3; D unresolved. V was pared by 2 bases and J by 5 bases, with 7 bases between. The germline gives CDR1 ENHRY, CDR2 SYGVKD. The CDR3 is 12 amino acids. For the CDR3, the DNA is TGTGCCATCAGTGAGGGTCGGGACGAGCAGTACTTC. The encoded protein is CAISEGRDEQYF.

The sample holds a few counts of this clonotype. The CDR3 coding sequence is TGTGCCAGCAGCTTTACTGCGGGAGGTCCATGGGAGCAGTTCTTC. It yields the protein CASSFTAGGPWEQFF. The V call is TRBV7-2, the J call TRBJ2-1; 8 nucleotides line up with TRBD2. Unmatched junction bases numbered 11, after V lost 3 bases and J lost 10 bases. The CDR3 length is 15 residues. Germline CDR1 SGHTA, CDR2 FQGNSA.

This clonotype was counted at least ten times. The rearrangement uses TRBV19 and TRBJ2-1; tentatively, D is TRBD2 (5 bases). Germline V CDR1 and CDR2: LNHDA, SQIVND (reference sequence). Trimming left V 5 bases short and J 7 bases short, with 12 bases between. This CDR3 region has 13 residues. In DNA, the CDR3 is TGTGCCAGTAGTGTGTGGTCGGGGAATGAGCAGTTCTTC. Residues: CASSVWSGNEQFF.

This clonotype has ten or more counts. The chain is built from TRBV7-8 and TRBJ2-3, with D possibly TRBD2 on 6 matching bases. Germline lookup yields CDR1 SGHVS and CDR2 FQNEAQ. Trimming took 6 bases from V and 12 from J, leaving 19 bases between them. The CDR3 consists of 13 residues. Here the CDR3 reads CASRPSTSVPQYF. CDR3 nucleotide sequence: TGTGCCAGCAGGCCCTCGACTAGTGTGCCACAGTATTTT.

This clonotype was counted a few times. This sequence joins TRBV9 and TRBJ1-2, with D maybe TRBD1 (5 bases). Trimming removed 7 bases at V and 4 bases at J, with 23 bases between. The germline V gene encodes CDR1 SGDLS and CDR2 YYNGEE. The CDR3 consists of 16 residues. The CDR3 protein is CASDPVKALDSYGYTF. CDR3 nucleotide sequence: TGTGCCAGCGACCCCGTAAAGGCTCTCGACAGCTATGGCTACACCTTC. Combining the CDR3 with reference TRBV9 and TRBJ1-2 gives the whole variable domain DSGVTQTPKHLITATGQRVTLRCSPRSGDLSVYWYQQSLDQGLQFLIQYYNGEERAKGNILERFSAQQFPDLHSELNLSSLELGDSALYFCASDPVKALDSYGYTFGSGTRLTVV.

V usage is TRBV6-2 or TRBV6-3 and J usage is TRBJ2-7, with unresolved D. The CDR3 consists of 13 residues. CDR1 is MNHEY, CDR2 SVGEGT, per germline. Trimming cost V 6 bases and J 1 base, with 10 bases left between them. CDR3 bases: TGTGCCAGCAGCAGAGGACCTTCCTACGAGCAGTACTTC. Translated: CASSRGPSYEQYF.

This clonotype showed up just a few times. CDR3 sequence reads: CASRASSSSYNSPLHF. The CDR3 coding sequence is TGTGCCAGCAGGGCCAGCTCAAGCTCCTATAATTCACCCCTCCACTTT. This chain joins TRBV2 and TRBJ1-6; D unclear. This CDR3 spans 16 amino acids. Germline CDR1 is SNHLY and CDR2 is FYNNEI. Trimming cost V 6 bases and J 0 bases, with 12 bases left between them.

This clonotype has a count of ten or more. This chain links TRBV12-3 or TRBV12-4 with TRBJ1-1, with 7 bases fitting TRBD1. V lost 7 bases and J lost 5; bases outside the gene matches: 10. The CDR3 is made up of 14 amino acids. The CDR3 protein is CASTTKQGRTEAFF. DNA for the CDR3: TGTGCCAGCACGACTAAACAGGGGAGGACTGAAGCTTTCTTT.

V is TRBV28 and J is TRBJ2-7; D may be TRBD1 (6 bases). Germline lookup yields CDR1 MDHEN and CDR2 SYDVKM. The germline V and J ends were trimmed by 6 bases and 5 bases, with 14 bases remaining between them. This CDR3 contains 13 residues. CDR3 in amino acids: CASRGAPHDEQYF. CDR3 in DNA: TGTGCCAGCAGGGGGGCGCCCCATGACGAGCAGTACTTC.

The chain couples TRBV29-1 to TRBJ2-1, with D unclear. V was shortened by 0 bases and J by 4 bases, with 4 bases between the two germline ends. The CDR3 length is 12 residues. Per the germline V gene, CDR1 is SQVTM and CDR2 is ANQGSEA. The CDR3: CSVEEAYNEQFF. The DNA for the CDR3 is TGCAGCGTTGAAGAAGCTTACAATGAGCAGTTCTTC.

The J gene is TRBJ2-1, the V gene TRBV24-1; a possible D gene is TRBD1 (6 bases). The CDR3 is 14 amino acids. V lost 9 bases, J lost 7 bases, and 18 bases lay in between. Germline lookup yields CDR1 KGHDR and CDR2 SFDVKD. The CDR3 here is CATQVDSSRNEQFF. CDR3 nucleotide sequence: TGTGCCACCCAGGTGGACAGTTCAAGAAATGAGCAGTTCTTC.

This clonotype was detected once. V usage is TRBV5-1 and J usage is TRBJ1-2; possibly TRBD1 for D (6 bases). CDR1 SGHRS and CDR2 YFSETQ come from the germline V gene. Trimming took off 4 bases at V and 4 bases at J, with 20 bases between the two ends. The length of the CDR3 is 16 residues. DNA for the CDR3: TGCGCCAGCAGCGCCGGCTGGCAGGGGAGTACCTATGGCTACACCTTC. Amino acids: CASSAGWQGSTYGYTF.

There are a few counts of this clonotype. The chain is built from TRBV11-2 and TRBJ1-1, with no clear D. The V end lost 2 bases, the J end lost 5 bases, and 18 bases lay between the germline ends. CDR1 SGHAT and CDR2 FQNNGV come from the germline V gene. This CDR3 has 16 residues. CDR3 sequence reads: CASSLFPGLSPTEAFF. In DNA, the CDR3 is TGTGCCAGCAGCTTATTTCCGGGGTTGTCACCGACTGAAGCTTTCTTT. The full variable domain, completed using reference TRBV11-2 and TRBJ1-1, is EAGVAQSPRYKIIEKRQSVAFWCNPISGHATLYWYQQILGQGPKLLIQFQNNGVVDDSQLPKDRFSAERLKGVDSTLKIQPAKLEDSAVYLCASSLFPGLSPTEAFFGQGTRLTVV.

The V call is TRBV27, the J call TRBJ1-2, with 7 positions matching TRBD1. The V and J ends lost 5 bases and 3 bases, in that order; junction bases with no gene match: 6. The CDR3 extends over 14 amino acids. Germline CDR1 MNHEY, CDR2 SMNVEV (reference sequence). The CDR3: CASSKWTGDYGYTF. The CDR3 region has the DNA TGTGCCAGCAGTAAATGGACAGGAGACTATGGCTACACCTTC.

This clonotype was recorded many times. The CDR3 region has the DNA TGCAGTGCCAGGATACCTCTCACCTACGAGCAGTACTTC. This sequence encodes CSARIPLTYEQYF. This chain uses TRBV20-1 with TRBJ2-7; D call uncertain. The CDR3 length is 13 residues. The germline V gene has CDR1 DFQATT and CDR2 SNEGSKA (reference sequence). Trimming left V 6 bases short and J 2 bases short, with 14 bases between.

This CDR3 reads CASSLAGPCNEQFF. The CDR3 nucleotides read TGTGCCAGCAGTTTAGCGGGGCCCTGCAATGAGCAGTTCTTC. This chain links TRBV12-3 or TRBV12-4 with TRBJ2-1, with D possibly being TRBD1 (5 bases). The CDR3 extends over 14 amino acids. The ends were cut back, 0 bases at V and 6 bases at J, with 9 bases in the middle.

This clonotype was recorded many times. In DNA, the CDR3 is TGTGCCAGCAGTTTTACAGGGCCTGCCTACGAGCAGTACTTC. Its protein product is CASSFTGPAYEQYF. This rearrangement joins TRBV27 to TRBJ2-7, with D maybe TRBD1 (6 bases). Germline CDR1 MNHEY, CDR2 SMNVEV (reference sequence). Trimming stripped 3 bases from V and 2 bases from J, with 11 bases between. The CDR3 covers 14 residues.

This clonotype was seen ten or more times. The chain has TRBV20-1 and TRBJ2-3; D not certain. Germline CDR1 and CDR2: DFQATT and SNEGSKA (reference sequence). CDR3 length: 14 residues. Between the trimmed V and J ends, which lost 6 bases and 0 bases, there was a span of 13 bases. CDR3 in amino acids: CSANRATSTDTQYF. CDR3 nucleotides: TGCAGTGCCAACCGCGCGACTAGCACAGATACGCAGTATTTT.